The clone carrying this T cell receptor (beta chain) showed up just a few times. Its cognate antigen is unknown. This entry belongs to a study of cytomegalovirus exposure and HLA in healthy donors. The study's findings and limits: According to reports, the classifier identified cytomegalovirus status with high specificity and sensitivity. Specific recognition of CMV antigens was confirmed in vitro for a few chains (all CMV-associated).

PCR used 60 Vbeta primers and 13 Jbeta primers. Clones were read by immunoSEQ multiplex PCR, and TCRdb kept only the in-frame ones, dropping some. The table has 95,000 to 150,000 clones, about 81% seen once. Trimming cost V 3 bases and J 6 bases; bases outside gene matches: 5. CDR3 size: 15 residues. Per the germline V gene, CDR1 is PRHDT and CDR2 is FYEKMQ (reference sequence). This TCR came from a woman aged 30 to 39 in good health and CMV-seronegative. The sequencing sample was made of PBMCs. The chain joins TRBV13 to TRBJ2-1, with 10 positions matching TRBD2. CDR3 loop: CASSFTAGGINEQFF. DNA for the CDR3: TGTGCCAGCAGCTTCACAGCGGGGGGGATCAATGAGCAGTTCTTC.